Shown below are 18 T cell receptor beta chains from a single sample sequenced in a study of cytomegalovirus exposure and HLA in healthy donors. Amplification used 60 Vbeta primers and 13 Jbeta primers. Some clones are missing from TCRdb's copy, which holds only in-frame ones; the method was immunoSEQ multiplex PCR. The table lists under 150,000 clones, around 77% of them singletons, with approximately 1.2% in the top ten. Material for sequencing was PBMCs. These receptors all stem from a middle-aged man in good health and CMV-seronegative.

This CDR3 reads CAISEPGQLYGELFF. CDR3 nucleotides: TGTGCCATCAGTGAGCCGGGACAGCTATACGGGGAGCTGTTTTTT. The rearrangement links TRBV10-3 to TRBJ2-2; TRBD1 matches 7 bases. CDR1 is ENHRY, CDR2 SYGVKD, per germline. Trimming at V came to 2 bases and at J to 7 bases, leaving 7 bases not matched to a gene. The CDR3 covers 15 residues.

There are a few counts of this clone. The rearrangement links TRBV2 to TRBJ2-5; the D is unclear. The J call is doubtful: the DNA matches TRBJ2-7 better. CDR1 is SNHLY and CDR2 is FYNNEI in the germline V gene. This CDR3 region has 12 residues. Here the CDR3 reads CASSEDPYEQYF. The DNA for the CDR3 is TGTGCCAGCAGTGAAGACCCCTACGAGCAGTACTTC.

In this sample, this clone turned up a few times. The chain recombines TRBV6-5 with TRBJ1-2, with 10 bases fitting TRBD1. Germline V CDR1 and CDR2: MNHEY, SVGAGI. The CDR3 totals 14 residues. V was clipped by 5 bases and J by 3 bases; unmatched bases: 3. CDR3 in DNA: TGTGCCAGCAGTCGCGGGACAGGGGACTATGGCTACACCTTC. This sequence encodes CASSRGTGDYGYTF.

The V call is TRBV19, the J call TRBJ2-7; the D gene is possibly TRBD2 (6 bases). V lost 3 bases and J 5 bases, leaving 23 bases between the germline ends. CDR3 length: 17 amino acids. Germline V gene data show CDR1 as LNHDA and CDR2 as SQIVND (reference sequence). The CDR3 DNA reads as TGTGCCAGTAGTATGCGCTCCACACGGGGGTTGAGGAACGAGCAGTACTTC. It is translated as CASSMRSTRGLRNEQYF.

The chain is built from TRBV14 and TRBJ2-2; D remains ambiguous. Trimming stripped 0 bases from V and 2 bases from J, with 10 bases between. The CDR3 extends over 16 amino acids. Germline CDR1 SGHDN, CDR2 FVKESK. For the CDR3, the DNA is TGTGCCAGCAGCCAAGATTTGACACCCAACACCGGGGAGCTGTTTTTT. As protein: CASSQDLTPNTGELFF.

The chain joins TRBV29-1 to TRBJ2-2; D is possibly TRBD2 (5 bases). CDR1 is SQVTM and CDR2 is ANQGSEA in the germline V gene. This CDR3 comprises 14 residues. The ends were cut back, 5 bases at V and 7 bases at J, with 17 bases in the middle. The CDR3: CSVQRESLGGELFF. Here the CDR3 DNA reads TGCAGCGTTCAGAGGGAGAGTCTCGGCGGGGAGCTGTTTTTT.

This clone occurred once. The chain uses TRBV18 and TRBJ1-1, with D possibly being TRBD1 (6 bases). V lost 6 bases and J 3 bases, leaving 17 bases between the germline ends. The CDR3 runs 15 residues. From germline, CDR1 is KGHSH and CDR2 LQKENI. CDR3 sequence reads: CASSTTQGLDTEAFF. CDR3 coding DNA: TGTGCCAGCTCCACCACCCAGGGGTTGGACACTGAAGCTTTCTTT.

The gene calls are TRBV2 and TRBJ1-2; D remains ambiguous. Germline V gene sequence: CDR1 SNHLY, CDR2 FYNNEI. The CDR3 contains 17 residues. Trimming pared 6 bases from V and 8 bases from J, leaving 28 bases between. CDR3 residues: CASRSETPGYADWGYTF. The CDR3, as DNA: TGTGCCAGCAGGAGTGAGACACCGGGGTACGCTGATTGGGGCTACACCTTC.

The chain carries TRBV28 and TRBJ2-7; D is possibly TRBD2 (5 bases). The V end lost 5 bases, the J end lost 1 base, and 12 bases lay between the germline ends. This CDR3 comprises 14 residues. The germline V gene has CDR1 MDHEN and CDR2 SYDVKM. The CDR3 DNA sequence: TGTGCCAGCAGTCGGACTGATTTTTCCTACGAGCAGTACTTC. Amino acid sequence: CASSRTDFSYEQYF.

This chain uses TRBV15 with TRBJ1-1, with D perhaps matching TRBD1 (5 bases). The germline V and J ends were trimmed by 2 bases and 4 bases, with 11 bases remaining between them. The CDR3 is made up of 14 amino acids. Germline lookup yields CDR1 LNHNV and CDR2 YYDKDF (reference sequence). The CDR3 DNA follows: TGTGCCACCAGCAGATCATTGCAGGGCACTGAAGCTTTCTTT. It encodes CATSRSLQGTEAFF.

V usage is TRBV27 and J usage is TRBJ2-7; D not certain. The CDR3 consists of 13 residues. Trimming shortened V by 2 bases and J by 3 bases, and 8 bases separated the two germline ends. Germline CDR1 MNHEY, CDR2 SMNVEV (reference sequence). CDR3 sequence: CASSLRQNYEQYF. The CDR3 coding sequence is TGTGCCAGCAGTTTACGACAAAACTACGAGCAGTACTTC.

The gene calls are TRBV28 and TRBJ1-1; TRBD1 aligns across 7 bases. Germline CDR1 is MDHEN and CDR2 is SYDVKM. This CDR3 has 14 residues. Losses at the gene ends were 5 bases for V and 4 bases for J; bases not matched to a gene: 7. CDR3 loop: CASSRTGVATEAFF. The CDR3 DNA reads as TGTGCCAGCAGTCGTACAGGGGTGGCCACTGAAGCTTTCTTT.

The chain links TRBV14 to TRBJ2-5; 14 nucleotides line up with TRBD2. The CDR3 consists of 17 residues. With 1 base clipped from V and 6 bases from J, the junction kept 7 bases outside the gene matches. Germline V gives CDR1 SGHDN, CDR2 FVKESK. In DNA form, the CDR3 reads TGTGCCAGCAGCCAAGCAGGACTAGCGGGAGGACAGAAGACCCAGTACTTC. This translates into CASSQAGLAGGQKTQYF.

Notes on this clone: One junction end disagrees with the germline gene, perhaps due to a read error. The chain uses TRBV7-7 and TRBJ2-1; 12 nucleotides line up with TRBD2. CDR3 length: 18 amino acids. Germline V CDR1 and CDR2: SSHAT, FNYEAQ (reference sequence). The DNA for the CDR3 is TGTGCTAGCAGCTTAGGACCAAGACTAGCGGGAGTAAACAATGAGCAGTTCTTC. Translation: CASSLGPRLAGVNNEQFF.

The chain combines TRBV18 with TRBJ2-1, with TRBD2 matching 8 bases. The V gene's germline CDR1 is KGHSH and CDR2 LQKENI. Germline trimming cut 1 base from V and 5 bases from J; bases unmatched to any gene: 7. The CDR3 is 16 residues long. The CDR3 reads CASSPQELAGNNEQFF. CDR3 DNA: TGTGCCAGCTCACCACAGGAGCTAGCGGGTAACAATGAGCAGTTCTTC.

The rearrangement uses TRBV29-1 and TRBJ1-5, with a weak D call TRBD1 (6 bases). CDR1 is SQVTM and CDR2 is ANQGSEA in the germline V gene. CDR3 size: 13 residues. V was clipped by 4 bases and J by 6 bases, with 13 bases between them. The CDR3 region has the DNA TGCAGCGTTGGACAGGTCTCAGGTCAGCCCCAGCATTTT. It codes for CSVGQVSGQPQHF.

The chain carries TRBV10-3 and TRBJ1-3; D possibly corresponds to TRBD1 (6 bases). V gave up 8 bases and J gave up 3 bases, with 11 bases separating them. The germline V gene has CDR1 ENHRY and CDR2 SYGVKD. CDR3 length: 13 residues. The CDR3 DNA reads as TGTGCCATCCAGGGGTACGGTGGAAACACCATATATTTT. Its protein product is CAIQGYGGNTIYF.

The chain is built from TRBV4-3 and TRBJ2-3; tentatively, D is TRBD2 (6 bases). The CDR3 has 17 residues. Germline V lookup: CDR1 LGHNA, CDR2 YSLEER. V lost 4 bases and J lost 5, with 22 bases in between. The CDR3 region has the DNA TGCGCCAGCAGCCCTTCTAGCCCCGGGACTTCCCAAGATACGCAGTATTTT. Translating gives CASSPSSPGTSQDTQYF.